The 17 T cell receptor beta chains given below trace back to one sample, sequenced in a study of vaccination and CD4 T cells after COVID-19. These receptors are not linked to any known antigen. Sample treatment: roughly 11-day PBMC culture with coronavirus spike peptide pools or control peptides (ViraFEST assay). During the years 2011-2018, before the COVID-19 pandemic, the unexposed donor's CD4+ T cells were collected. Scientists ran DNA taken from cultured CD4+ T cells through the Oncomine TCR Beta short-read assay for sequencing. TCRdb reprocessed the PCR reads via MiXCR and lists one record per CDR3 protein. This table has about 7,600 distinct CDR3 sequences, approximately 53% appearing once. Material for sequencing was CD4+ T cells from blood, cultured in vitro. All receptors come from a human donor in good health.

The CDR3 here is CASQQGYEQYF. The CDR3 bases are TGTGCCAGCCAACAGGGGTACGAGCAGTACTTC. The chain couples TRBV10-3 to TRBJ2-7; TRBD1 matches at 7 bases. The CDR3 length is 11 residues. V lost 10 bases and J lost 4; bases outside the gene matches: 4. Germline CDR1 reads ENHRY; CDR2 reads SYGVKD.

The chain carries TRBV6-2 or TRBV6-3 and TRBJ2-5; TRBD1 is a possible D gene (6 bases). This CDR3 comprises 16 residues. Trimming removed 0 bases at V and 6 bases at J, with 17 bases between. CDR1 is MNHEY and CDR2 is SVGEGT in the germline V gene. The CDR3 coding sequence is TGTGCCAGCAGTTACTCTAGCCAGGGGTTCGCAAAGACCCAGTACTTC. This encodes CASSYSSQGFAKTQYF.

This chain uses TRBV20-1 with TRBJ2-1, with 10 bases fitting TRBD2. Germline lookup yields CDR1 DFQATT and CDR2 SNEGSKA (reference sequence). V lost 5 bases and J lost 11; bases outside the gene matches: 3. This CDR3 region has 11 residues. The CDR3 nucleotides are TGCAGTGCTCATACTAGCGGGAAGCAGTTCTTC. Its translation: CSAHTSGKQFF.

The rearrangement joins TRBV28 to TRBJ1-1, with TRBD1 matching 7 bases. Germline assignment: CDR1 MDHEN and CDR2 SYDVKM. The CDR3 length is 12 residues. The junction had 5 bases not matched to a gene; V was cut back by 2 bases and J by 11 bases. The CDR3 DNA sequence: TGTGCCAGCAGTTTACGCACAGGGGAGGCTTTCTTT. Translation gives CASSLRTGEAFF.

CDR3: CSAPDVKSSTDTQYF. The CDR3 bases are TGCAGTGCCCCGGACGTAAAGAGTAGCACAGATACGCAGTATTTT. The V call is TRBV20-1, the J call TRBJ2-3; D is unresolved. This CDR3 region has 15 residues. Germline CDR1 reads DFQATT; CDR2 reads SNEGSKA (reference sequence). The ends were cut back, 6 bases at V and 0 bases at J, with 16 bases in the middle.

This clonotype was counted a few times. The chain recombines TRBV6-5 with TRBJ2-1; D gene ambiguous. Deletions cut 3 bases from V and 6 bases from J, with 3 bases between. The CDR3 consists of 11 residues. Germline values: CDR1 MNHEY, CDR2 SVGAGI. The CDR3 sequence: CASSYTNEQFF. The DNA of the CDR3 is TGTGCCAGCAGTTATACCAATGAGCAGTTCTTC.

This clonotype came up once. The chain carries TRBV2 and TRBJ1-1; TRBD1 aligns across 8 bases. The V segment lost 7 bases and the J segment 5 bases; nucleotides outside the gene matches: 3. Germline CDR1 is SNHLY and CDR2 is FYNNEI. The CDR3 extends over 12 amino acids. The CDR3 nucleotides are TGTGCCAGCAAACAGGGGGGTACTGAAGCTTTCTTT. This gives the protein CASKQGGTEAFF.

CDR3 sequence (DNA): TGTGCCAGCAGTTTAAGGCGGGTCTATGGCTACACCTTC. Its translation is CASSLRRVYGYTF. This chain joins TRBV28 and TRBJ1-2, with unresolved D. V gave up 2 bases and J gave up 4 bases, with 8 bases separating them. Germline CDR1 MDHEN, CDR2 SYDVKM. The CDR3 has 13 residues.

This clonotype was counted a few times. A read error may produce the germline difference seen at one junction end. The gene calls are TRBV10-3 and TRBJ1-2; D not certain. Germline V gives CDR1 ENHRY, CDR2 SYGVKD. The CDR3 runs to 12 residues. The CDR3: CAISEVSYGYAF. Here the CDR3 DNA reads TGTGCCATCAGTGAAGTAAGCTATGGCTACGCCTTC.

Concerning this clonotype itself: Since the CDR3 does not end with the conserved phenylalanine or tryptophan, this likely comes from a read error. The chain uses TRBV15 and TRBJ2-7; 9 bases agree with TRBD2. Germline trimming cut 1 base from V and 4 bases from J; bases unmatched to any gene: 5. CDR1 is LNHNV and CDR2 is YYDKDF in the germline V gene (reference sequence). The CDR3 is made up of 15 amino acids. The CDR3 DNA reads as TGTGCCACCAGCAGAGTCGGCGGGAGGGGGTACGAGCAGTACTAC. Its protein is CATSRVGGRGYEQYY.

The chain is built from TRBV6-2 or TRBV6-3 and TRBJ1-1; weak D call: TRBD1 (5 bases). Looked up from germline, CDR1 is MNHEY and CDR2 is SVGEGT. Trimming shortened V by 4 bases and J by 4 bases, and 10 bases separated the two germline ends. The CDR3 runs to 13 residues. The CDR3 coding sequence is TGTGCCAGCAGTTGGGGGTTGAGCACTGAAGCTTTCTTT. Amino acids: CASSWGLSTEAFF.

The rearrangement links TRBV11-2 to TRBJ2-7, with D perhaps matching TRBD1 (5 bases). The CDR3 loop spans 16 amino acids. Germline V CDR1 and CDR2: SGHAT, FQNNGV. With 1 base removed from V and 0 bases from J, the gap between germline ends came to 13 bases. This CDR3 reads CASSLVPDRPSYEQYF. Here the CDR3 DNA reads TGTGCCAGCAGCTTAGTTCCAGACAGACCCTCCTACGAGCAGTACTTC.

The chain carries TRBV6-5 and TRBJ1-5; 7 nucleotides match TRBD1. Germline V gives CDR1 MNHEY, CDR2 SVGAGI. The CDR3 runs 16 residues. V was clipped by 2 bases and J by 2 bases; unmatched bases: 6. The CDR3 nucleotides are TGTGCCAGCAGTTACGGACAGGTGCAGGGCAATCAGCCCCAGCATTTT. This sequence encodes CASSYGQVQGNQPQHF.

CDR3 protein: CASSPYQGSTDTQYF. CDR3 nucleotide sequence: TGTGCCAGCTCACCCTATCAGGGGTCTACAGATACGCAGTATTTT. The chain is built from TRBV18 and TRBJ2-3, with D perhaps TRBD1 (6 bases). Trimming took 3 bases from V and 3 from J, leaving 13 bases between them. The CDR3 contains 15 residues. Germline CDR1 is KGHSH and CDR2 is LQKENI.

This clonotype appeared once. V usage is TRBV2 and J usage is TRBJ2-2; 9 bases agree with TRBD1. This CDR3 comprises 16 residues. The V gene end was trimmed by 3 bases and the J gene end by 2 bases; junction bases not matched to a gene: 4. Germline-derived CDR1 and CDR2 are SNHLY and FYNNEI. In DNA, the CDR3 is TGTGCCAGCAGTGACTTACAGGGGGCAAACACCGGGGAGCTGTTTTTT. As protein: CASSDLQGANTGELFF.

The rearrangement uses TRBV7-2 and TRBJ1-2; the match to TRBD1 covers 7 bases. CDR3 size: 15 residues. V was pared by 6 bases and J by 2 bases, with 9 bases of the junction left unmatched. Looked up from germline, CDR1 is SGHTA and CDR2 is FQGNSA. This chain's CDR3 is CASRLNTGANYGYTF. The CDR3 nucleotides are TGTGCCAGCAGACTTAATACAGGGGCCAACTATGGCTACACCTTC.

This clonotype was counted between two and nine times. The chain employs TRBV7-8 and TRBJ1-5; no reliable D call. The CDR3 consists of 16 residues. The ends were cut back, 5 bases at V and 2 bases at J, with 16 bases in the middle. CDR1 is SGHVS and CDR2 is FQNEAQ in the germline V gene. The CDR3 DNA is TGTGCCAGCAGCAGCGACCACCCAAGGGGCAATCAGCCCCAGCATTTT. It translates to CASSSDHPRGNQPQHF.